This entry features one T cell receptor beta chain sequence. The data derive from a study of blood T cell repertoires in COVID-19. On the study more broadly: Specimens from acute and convalescent COVID-19 originated in the United States, Italy and Spain.

Resolution of symptoms, clearance, or two negative PCRs was present in recovered Cohort 3 donors. The germline V gene has CDR1 LNHDA and CDR2 SQIVND (reference sequence). The V gene lost 6 bases and the J gene lost 1 base, with 16 bases spanning the gap. This CDR3 spans 16 amino acids. Clones were read by immunoSEQ multiplex PCR, and TCRdb kept only the in-frame ones, dropping some. The sample includes under 200,000 clones, less than 85% of them seen just once. This TCR was recovered from a man between 60 and 70 years old who had recovered from COVID-19. The chain carries TRBV19 and TRBJ1-5; D is possibly TRBD1 (6 bases). The sequenced material came from PBMCs or T cells enriched from blood (not recorded which). The CDR3 is CASSTGNRLSNQPQHF. The CDR3, as DNA: TGTGCCAGTAGCACAGGGAATCGGCTCAGCAATCAGCCCCAGCATTTT.